The clone carrying this T cell receptor (beta chain) was observed a single time. The antigen remains undetermined. An end of the junction does not agree with germline; a read error may underlie this. Recruitment of healthy controls drew on blood donors, who had a median age of around 58 years (range about 21-75) and were less than 70% female. The germline V gene has CDR1 SQVTM and CDR2 ANQGSEA. CDR3 size: 14 residues. This sample is part of a study of somatic mutations in cytotoxic T cells in rheumatoid arthritis. About the research overall: T-cell populations stained with V beta antibodies were in some cases flow-sorted at nearly 100% purity, including V beta1+ cells that were sequenced for TCRB.

Data came from immunoSEQ multiplex PCR; TCRdb stores just in-frame clones and leaves some out. The sample yields roughly 35,000 clones, under 90% seen once. Study-level findings and limits: Which antigens the expanded CD8+ clones targeted was unknown.

The sequenced sample was CD8+ T cells sorted from blood. The clonotype originates from a middle-aged man in good health. The chain is built from TRBV29-1 and TRBJ1-4, with D uncertain. DNA of the CDR3: TGCAGCGCTGAACCCCGGGCCCAGAATGAAAAACTGTTTTTT. Amino acid sequence: CSAEPRAQNEKLFF.